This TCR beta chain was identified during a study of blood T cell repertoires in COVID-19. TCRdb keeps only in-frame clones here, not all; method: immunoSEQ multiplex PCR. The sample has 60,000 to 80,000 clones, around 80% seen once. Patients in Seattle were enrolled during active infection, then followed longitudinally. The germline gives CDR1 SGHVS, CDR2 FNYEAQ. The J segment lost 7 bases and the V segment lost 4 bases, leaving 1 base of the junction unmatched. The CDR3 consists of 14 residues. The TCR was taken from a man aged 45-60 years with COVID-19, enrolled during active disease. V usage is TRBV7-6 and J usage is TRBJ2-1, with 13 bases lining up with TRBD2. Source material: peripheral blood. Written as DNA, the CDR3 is TGTGCCAGCAGCTGGACTAGCGGGAGTAATGAGCAGTTCTTC. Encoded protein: CASSWTSGSNEQFF.